This is a list of T cell receptor beta chains from one sample in a study of T-cell reconstitution after alpha-beta-depleted transplantation in children. TCRdb reprocessed the PCR reads with MiXCR, giving one entry per CDR3 protein. The sample lists about 980,000 distinct CDR3 sequences; 25% to 30% were seen once. The sample consisted of PBMCs, mostly from graft donor cells, taken 360 days after TCRalphabeta/CD19-depleted stem cell transplant. The receptors stem from a boy in the first two years of life who had a stem cell transplant for SCID, so the T cells may come from the graft donor. CDR3s include the opening cysteine and the closing phenylalanine or tryptophan. D genes are given only for firm matches. Size is stated for part of the rows, as once, few or many counts, or as a class when the clone is expanded.

clone_size	v_call	d_call	j_call	cdr3_nt	cdr3_aa
few	TRBV4-2	TRBD1	TRBJ1-5	TGTGCCAGCAGCTATGACAGGGCGGTAGTAAATCAGCCCCAGCATTTT	CASSYDRAVVNQPQHF
NA	TRBV20-1	NA	TRBJ2-5	TGCAGTGCTAGTAGGGAGGAGACCCAGTACTTC	CSASREETQYF
NA	TRBV21-1	NA	TRBJ2-5	TGTGCCAGCACGGTGAAATGGAGCGGGGGTGACGAGACCCAGTACTTC	CASTVKWSGGDETQYF
few	TRBV5-1	TRBD1	TRBJ2-2	TGCGCCAGCAGTCTTTATTTTGACAGGGGCGACACCGGGGAGCTGTTTTTT	CASSLYFDRGDTGELFF
few	TRBV12-3/TRBV12-4	NA	TRBJ1-6	TGTGCCAGCAGTTTTCTCCGAAATGGGTCACCCCTCCACTTT	CASSFLRNGSPLHF
many	TRBV28	NA	TRBJ1-1	TGTGCCAGCAGTTTATTGGTGTGGAGAAACACTGAAGCTTTCTTT	CASSLLVWRNTEAFF
NA	TRBV6-5	NA	TRBJ1-2	TGTGCCAGCAGTTACTCGATATCGGCAAGTAACTATGGCTACACCTTC	CASSYSISASNYGYTF
NA	TRBV2	NA	TRBJ2-3	TGTGCCAGCAGTGAAAGGAGGGGGGGCCCCACAGATACGCAGTATTTT	CASSERRGGPTDTQYF
NA	TRBV5-1	NA	TRBJ1-4	TGCGCCAGCAGCTTGGAGGACAGAGATGAAAAACTGTTTTTT	CASSLEDRDEKLFF
NA	TRBV29-1	TRBD1	TRBJ2-1	TGCAGCGTCGGAGGGACTTACAGGGGGCTAAGTGAGCAGTTCTTC	CSVGGTYRGLSEQFF
NA	TRBV18	TRBD1	TRBJ2-3	TGTGCCAGCTCACCGATTGGGCTACAGGGGACAGATACGCAGTATTTT	CASSPIGLQGTDTQYF
NA	TRBV5-5	TRBD1	TRBJ2-2	TGTGCCAGCAGCGTGGGACAGCTGAACACCGGGGAGCTGTTTTTT	CASSVGQLNTGELFF
NA	TRBV20-1	NA	TRBJ1-2	TGCAGTGCTAGATTGTACCCAGGCGGCGAGCAGAGATATAACTATGGCTACACCTTC	CSARLYPGGEQRYNYGYTF
few	TRBV10-3	TRBD2	TRBJ2-3	TGTGCCATCAGGAGGCTAGCGGGGGCCGAGTTCACAGATACGCAGTATTTT	CAIRRLAGAEFTDTQYF
NA	TRBV15	NA	TRBJ1-1	TGTGCCACCAGCAGAGGGTGGGTCCAGGGTACATACACTGAAGCTTTCTTT	CATSRGWVQGTYTEAFF
NA	TRBV7-9	NA	TRBJ2-1	TGTGCCAGCAGCTTTATCGGGACAAACAATGAGCAGTTCTTC	CASSFIGTNNEQFF
NA	TRBV20-1	TRBD2	TRBJ2-7	TGCAGTGCTATAGCGGGGGGGTACCACGAGCAGTACTTC	CSAIAGGYHEQYF
few	TRBV7-9	NA	TRBJ2-1	TGTGCCAGCAGCTTTAAGGGAGGGGGCAATGAGCAGTTCTTC	CASSFKGGGNEQFF
NA	TRBV20-1	TRBD2	TRBJ2-1	TGCAGGAGCGGGGGGTTCGGTGAGCAGTTCTTC	CRSGGFGEQFF
few	TRBV28	NA	TRBJ1-5	TGTGCCAGCAGTTTAACGGCCAGGGAGGGACCCCAGCATTTT	CASSLTAREGPQHF
NA	TRBV6-5	NA	TRBJ2-2	TGTGCCAGCAGTTACGATTGGGCGAACGGGGAGCTGTTTTTT	CASSYDWANGELFF
NA	TRBV20-1	NA	TRBJ1-1	TGCAGTGCTAGTCCAGGGATCCCGGGCACTGAAGCTTTCTTT	CSASPGIPGTEAFF
few	TRBV6-2/TRBV6-3	NA	TRBJ2-2	TGTGCCAGCAGCTTCCAATGGACAGCGGGCGGGGAGCTGTTTTTT	CASSFQWTAGGELFF
NA	TRBV4-1	NA	TRBJ2-5	TGCGCCAGCAGCCAAGAGGGGGCTAATCGGGGGAAGACCCAGTACTTC	CASSQEGANRGKTQYF
few	TRBV3-1	TRBD1	TRBJ2-2	TGTGCCAGCAGCCCGGTACAGGGGAAAGTGGAGCTGTTTTTT	CASSPVQGKVELFF
NA	TRBV20-1	NA	TRBJ1-1	TGCAGTGCTAGCGAGGGGAGCACTGAAGCTTTCTTT	CSASEGSTEAFF
NA	TRBV27	NA	TRBJ2-7	TGTGCCAGCAGTTTATACCTAGGGCCCGTTGACGAGCAGTACTTC	CASSLYLGPVDEQYF
NA	TRBV4-2	NA	TRBJ2-1	TGTGCCAGCAGCCAAGTTGGGGGGGCCGACTACAATGAGCAGTTCTTC	CASSQVGGADYNEQFF
few	TRBV29-1	NA	TRBJ2-3	TGCAGCGTTGACAGGGTTGGAGATACGCAGTATTTT	CSVDRVGDTQYF
NA	TRBV7-2	TRBD1	TRBJ1-2	TGTGCCAGCAGCTTCCCGGGACAGATCTATGGCTACACCTTC	CASSFPGQIYGYTF
few	TRBV15	NA	TRBJ2-3	TGTGCCACCAGCCCCCGGACAGTCGGCGCAGATACGCAGTATTTT	CATSPRTVGADTQYF
NA	TRBV2	TRBD2	TRBJ2-6	TGTGCCAGCAGTGGTGGGTTTGGGTTTGGACTAGGATCTGGGGCCAACGTCCTGACTTTC	CASSGGFGFGLGSGANVLTF
NA	TRBV20-1	NA	TRBJ2-2	TGCTGTGCTAGAGATTTAAGGAATGCGAACACCGGGGAGCTGTTTTTT	CCARDLRNANTGELFF
once	TRBV4-1	NA	TRBJ1-6	TGCGCCAGCAGCCAAGATACGGGACTTAATTCACCCCTCCACTTT	CASSQDTGLNSPLHF
NA	TRBV21-1	NA	TRBJ1-2	TGTGCCAGCAACCGGACAGGGAGGAACTATGGCTACACCTTC	CASNRTGRNYGYTF
few	TRBV25-1	NA	TRBJ2-7	TGTGCCAGCAGTGAACGCGCAGGGGTTCACGAGCAGTACTTC	CASSERAGVHEQYF
NA	TRBV4-1	NA	TRBJ2-5	TGCGCCAGCAGCCAAGATCGTCCAACGACAGGACAAGAGACCCAGTACTTC	CASSQDRPTTGQETQYF
NA	TRBV4-3	NA	TRBJ2-7	TGCGCCAGCAGCCAATGGGACACAACCTACGAGCAGTACTTC	CASSQWDTTYEQYF
NA	TRBV9	TRBD2	TRBJ2-3	TGTGCCAGCAGCGTAACCACTAGCGGGGGGGCCTGGGGCGATACGCAGTATTTT	CASSVTTSGGAWGDTQYF
NA	TRBV7-8	NA	TRBJ2-7	TGTGCCAGCAGCTTCCATCCTCCAAGGGGGGCCCTCTCCTACGAGCAGTACTTC	CASSFHPPRGALSYEQYF